The T cell receptor (beta chain) under discussion was sequenced for a study of blood T cells in healthy people across ages. V lost 2 bases, J lost 6 bases, and 8 bases lay in between. This CDR3 has 12 amino acids. Germline V gives CDR1 DFQATT, CDR2 SNEGSKA (reference sequence). The use of a sample-barcoded 5' primer and a J-beta primer mix characterized a second PCR of 7 to 11 cycles. One entry per CDR3 protein, called by TCRdb with MiXCR from the 5' RACE reads. The sample has about 1,600,000 distinct CDR3 sequences, 42% seen once; the top ten hold roughly 7.9%. The chain is built from TRBV20-1 and TRBJ2-1; maybe TRBD2 (6 bases). This receptor was obtained from a woman aged 18-29 years in good health. The material sequenced was blood. As DNA, the CDR3 is TGCAGTGCTAGAATGGGGGGCAATGAGCAGTTCTTC. This encodes CSARMGGNEQFF.